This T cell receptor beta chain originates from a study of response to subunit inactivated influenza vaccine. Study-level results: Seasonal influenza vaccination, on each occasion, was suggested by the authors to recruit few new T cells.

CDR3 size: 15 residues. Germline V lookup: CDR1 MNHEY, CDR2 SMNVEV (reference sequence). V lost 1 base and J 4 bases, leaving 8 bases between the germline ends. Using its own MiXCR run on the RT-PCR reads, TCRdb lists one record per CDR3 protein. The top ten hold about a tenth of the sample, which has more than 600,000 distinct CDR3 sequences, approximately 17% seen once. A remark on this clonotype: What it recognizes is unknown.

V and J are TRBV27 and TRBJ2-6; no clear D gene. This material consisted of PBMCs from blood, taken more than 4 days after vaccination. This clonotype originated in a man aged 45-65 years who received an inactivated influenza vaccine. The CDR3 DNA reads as TGTGCCAGCAGTTTATTGCCCCTGGGGGCCAACGTCCTGACTTTC. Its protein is CASSLLPLGANVLTF.